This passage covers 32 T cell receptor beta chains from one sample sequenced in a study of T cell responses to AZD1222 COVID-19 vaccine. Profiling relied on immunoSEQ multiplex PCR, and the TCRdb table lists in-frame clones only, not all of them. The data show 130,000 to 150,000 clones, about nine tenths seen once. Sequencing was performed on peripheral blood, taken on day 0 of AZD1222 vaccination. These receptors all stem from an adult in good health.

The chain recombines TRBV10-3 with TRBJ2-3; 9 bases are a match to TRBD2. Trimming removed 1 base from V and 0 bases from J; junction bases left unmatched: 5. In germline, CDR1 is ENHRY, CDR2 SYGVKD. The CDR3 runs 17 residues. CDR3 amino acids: CAISEWGAGGSTDTQYF. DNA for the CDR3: TGTGCCATCAGTGAGTGGGGAGCGGGAGGAAGCACAGATACGCAGTATTTT.

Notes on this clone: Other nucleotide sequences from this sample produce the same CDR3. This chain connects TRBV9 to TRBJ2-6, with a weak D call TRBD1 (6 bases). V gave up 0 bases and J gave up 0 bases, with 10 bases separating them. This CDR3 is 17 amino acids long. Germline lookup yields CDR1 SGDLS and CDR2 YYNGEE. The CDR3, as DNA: TGTGCCAGCAGCGTAGGGCTAGGGGGCTCTGGGGCCAACGTCCTGACTTTC. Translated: CASSVGLGGSGANVLTF.

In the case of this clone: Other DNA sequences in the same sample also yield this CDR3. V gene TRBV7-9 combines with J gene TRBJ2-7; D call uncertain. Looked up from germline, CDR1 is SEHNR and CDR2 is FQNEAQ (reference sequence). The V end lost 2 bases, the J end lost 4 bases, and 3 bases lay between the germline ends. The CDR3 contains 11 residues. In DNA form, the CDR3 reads TGTGCCAGCAGCTTAAATTACGAGCAGTACTTC. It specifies CASSLNYEQYF.

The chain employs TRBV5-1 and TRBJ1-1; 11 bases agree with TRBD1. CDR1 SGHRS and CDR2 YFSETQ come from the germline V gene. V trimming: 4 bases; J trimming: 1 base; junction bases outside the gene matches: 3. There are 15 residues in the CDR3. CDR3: CASSGTGGGNTEAFF. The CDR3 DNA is TGCGCCAGCAGCGGGACAGGGGGTGGGAACACTGAAGCTTTCTTT. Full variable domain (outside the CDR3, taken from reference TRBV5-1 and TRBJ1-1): KAGVTQTPRYLIKTRGQQVTLSCSPISGHRSVSWYQQTPGQGLQFLFEYFSETQRNKGNFPGRFSGRQFSNSRSEMNVSTLELGDSALYLCASSGTGGGNTEAFFGQGTRLTVV.

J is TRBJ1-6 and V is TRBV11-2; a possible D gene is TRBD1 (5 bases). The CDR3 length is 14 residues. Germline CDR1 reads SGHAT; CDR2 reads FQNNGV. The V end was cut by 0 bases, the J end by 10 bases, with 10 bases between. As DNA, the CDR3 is TGTGCCAGCAGCTTAGAGGGGGTAGAGTCACCCCTCCACTTT. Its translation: CASSLEGVESPLHF.

CDR3 nucleotides: TGTGCCAGCAGGAGACTAGCGGGAGGAACCCAGTACTTC. Protein: CASRRLAGGTQYF. The chain carries TRBV12-3 or TRBV12-4 and TRBJ2-5; 13 bases are a match to TRBD2. The CDR3 covers 13 residues. Germline trimming cut 6 bases from V and 8 bases from J; bases unmatched to any gene: 3.

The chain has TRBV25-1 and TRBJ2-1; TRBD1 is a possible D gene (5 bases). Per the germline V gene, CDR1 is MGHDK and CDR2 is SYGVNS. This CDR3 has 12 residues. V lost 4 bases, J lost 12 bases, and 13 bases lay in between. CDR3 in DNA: TGTGCCAGCAGTGGCAGGGTAGGGGCGCAGTTCTTC. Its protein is CASSGRVGAQFF.

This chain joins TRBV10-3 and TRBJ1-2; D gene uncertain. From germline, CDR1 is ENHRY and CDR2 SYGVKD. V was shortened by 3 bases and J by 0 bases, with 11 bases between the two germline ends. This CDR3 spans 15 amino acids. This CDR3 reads CAISDRKLANYGYTF. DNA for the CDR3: TGTGCCATCAGTGATCGTAAGTTAGCTAACTATGGCTACACCTTC.

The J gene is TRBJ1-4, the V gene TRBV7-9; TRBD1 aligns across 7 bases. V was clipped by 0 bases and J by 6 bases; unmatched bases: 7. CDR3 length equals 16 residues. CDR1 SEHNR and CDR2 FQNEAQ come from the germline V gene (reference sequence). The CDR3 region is CASSLAPRGRHEKLFF. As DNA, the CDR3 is TGTGCCAGCAGCTTAGCGCCGAGGGGGCGTCATGAAAAACTGTTTTTT.

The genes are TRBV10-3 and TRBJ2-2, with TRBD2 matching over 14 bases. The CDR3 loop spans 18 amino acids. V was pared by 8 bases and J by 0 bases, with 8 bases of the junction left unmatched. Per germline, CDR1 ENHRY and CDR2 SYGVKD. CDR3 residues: CAIGRRTSGRTNTGELFF. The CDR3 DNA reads TGTGCCATCGGTCGGAGGACTAGCGGGAGGACGAACACCGGGGAGCTGTTTTTT.

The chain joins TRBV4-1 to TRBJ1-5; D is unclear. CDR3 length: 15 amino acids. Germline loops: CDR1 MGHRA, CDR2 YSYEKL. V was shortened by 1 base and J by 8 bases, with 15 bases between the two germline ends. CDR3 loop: CASSQVLGVMEPQHF. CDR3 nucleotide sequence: TGCGCCAGCAGCCAAGTACTAGGTGTAATGGAGCCCCAGCATTTT.

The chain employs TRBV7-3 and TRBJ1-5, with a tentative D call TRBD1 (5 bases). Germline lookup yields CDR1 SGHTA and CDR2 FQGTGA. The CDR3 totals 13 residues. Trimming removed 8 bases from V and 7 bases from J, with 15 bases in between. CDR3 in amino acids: CASAPTGDQPQHF. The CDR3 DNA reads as TGTGCCAGCGCCCCGACGGGGGACCAGCCCCAGCATTTT.

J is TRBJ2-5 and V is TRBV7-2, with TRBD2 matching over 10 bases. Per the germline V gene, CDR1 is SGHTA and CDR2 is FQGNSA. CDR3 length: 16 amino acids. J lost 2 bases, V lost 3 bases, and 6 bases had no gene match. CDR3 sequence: CASSFRLAGGQETQYF. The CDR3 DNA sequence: TGTGCCAGCAGCTTTAGACTAGCGGGTGGACAAGAGACCCAGTACTTC. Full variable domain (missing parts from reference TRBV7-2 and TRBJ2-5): GAGVSQSPSNKVTEKGKDVELRCDPISGHTALYWYRQSLGQGLEFLIYFQGNSAPDKSGLPSDRFSAERTGGSVSTLTIQRTQQEDSAVYLCASSFRLAGGQETQYFGPGTRLLVL.

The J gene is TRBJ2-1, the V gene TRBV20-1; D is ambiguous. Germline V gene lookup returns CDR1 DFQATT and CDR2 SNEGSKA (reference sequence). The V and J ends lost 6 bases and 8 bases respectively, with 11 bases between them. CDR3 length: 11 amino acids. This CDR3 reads CSATPRDEQFF. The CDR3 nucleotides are TGCAGTGCAACCCCCCGTGATGAGCAGTTCTTC.

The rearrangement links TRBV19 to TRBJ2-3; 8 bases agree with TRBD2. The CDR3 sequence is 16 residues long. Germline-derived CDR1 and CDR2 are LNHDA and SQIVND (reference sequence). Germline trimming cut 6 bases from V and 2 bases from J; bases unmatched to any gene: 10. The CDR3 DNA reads TGTGCCAGTAGGCGGGGGGCGTGGGGAGCCACAGATACGCAGTATTTT. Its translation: CASRRGAWGATDTQYF.

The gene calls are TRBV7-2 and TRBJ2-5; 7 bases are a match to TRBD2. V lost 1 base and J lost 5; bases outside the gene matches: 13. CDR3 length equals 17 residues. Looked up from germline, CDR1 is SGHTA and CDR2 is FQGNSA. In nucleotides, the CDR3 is TGTGCCAGCAGCTTAGGGCGATTTGGGGGAGGGCCCGAGACCCAGTACTTC. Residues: CASSLGRFGGGPETQYF. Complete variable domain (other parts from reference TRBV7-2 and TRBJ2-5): GAGVSQSPSNKVTEKGKDVELRCDPISGHTALYWYRQSLGQGLEFLIYFQGNSAPDKSGLPSDRFSAERTGGSVSTLTIQRTQQEDSAVYLCASSLGRFGGGPETQYFGPGTRLLVL.

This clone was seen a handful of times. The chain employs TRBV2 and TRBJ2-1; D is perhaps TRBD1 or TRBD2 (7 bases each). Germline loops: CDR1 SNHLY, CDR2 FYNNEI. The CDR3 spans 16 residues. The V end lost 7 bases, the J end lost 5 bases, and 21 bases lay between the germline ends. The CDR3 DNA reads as TGTGCCAGCATCGACGCAGGGGGGGATACTGACAATGAGCAGTTCTTC. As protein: CASIDAGGDTDNEQFF.

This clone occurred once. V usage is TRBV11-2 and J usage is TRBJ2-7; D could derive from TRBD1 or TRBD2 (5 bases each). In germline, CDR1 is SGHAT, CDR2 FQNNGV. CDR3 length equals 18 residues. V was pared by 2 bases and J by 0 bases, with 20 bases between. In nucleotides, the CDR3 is TGTGCCAGCAGCTTATGGGGACCTACCCGCTTAAGCTCCTACGAGCAGTACTTC. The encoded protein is CASSLWGPTRLSSYEQYF. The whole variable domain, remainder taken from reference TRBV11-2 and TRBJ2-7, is EAGVAQSPRYKIIEKRQSVAFWCNPISGHATLYWYQQILGQGPKLLIQFQNNGVVDDSQLPKDRFSAERLKGVDSTLKIQPAKLEDSAVYLCASSLWGPTRLSSYEQYFGPGTRLTVT.

The CDR3 region is CASSLLGGSVDTQYF. In nucleotides, the CDR3 is TGTGCCAGCAGCTTATTGGGCGGGAGTGTAGATACGCAGTATTTT. The V and J genes are TRBV7-3 and TRBJ2-3; 7 bases fit TRBD2. Per germline, CDR1 SGHTA and CDR2 FQGTGA. The CDR3 is 15 residues long. The ends lost 2 bases at V and 5 bases at J; junction bases unmatched: 7. Full variable domain (outside the CDR3, taken from reference TRBV7-3 and TRBJ2-3): GAGVSQTPSNKVTEKGKYVELRCDPISGHTALYWYRQSLGQGPEFLIYFQGTGAADDSGLPNDRFFAVRPEGSVSTLKIQRTERGDSAVYLCASSLLGGSVDTQYFGPGTRLTVL.

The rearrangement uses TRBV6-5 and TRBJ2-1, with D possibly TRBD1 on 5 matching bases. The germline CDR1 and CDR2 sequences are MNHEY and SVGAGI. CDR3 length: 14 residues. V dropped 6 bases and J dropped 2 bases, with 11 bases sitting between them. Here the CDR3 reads CASSPIGAYNEQFF. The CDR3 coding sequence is TGTGCCAGCAGCCCGATAGGGGCCTACAATGAGCAGTTCTTC.

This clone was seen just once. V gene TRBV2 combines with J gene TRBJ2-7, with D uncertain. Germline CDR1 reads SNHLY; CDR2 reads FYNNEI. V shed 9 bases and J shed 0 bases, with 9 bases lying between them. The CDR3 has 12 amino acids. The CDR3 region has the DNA TGTGCCAGTGCAACGGACTCCTACGAGCAGTACTTC. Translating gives CASATDSYEQYF.

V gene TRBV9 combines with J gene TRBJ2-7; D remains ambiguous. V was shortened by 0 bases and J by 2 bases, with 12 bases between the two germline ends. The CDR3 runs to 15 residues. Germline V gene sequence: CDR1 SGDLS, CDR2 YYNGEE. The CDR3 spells CASSVGAPLTYEQYF. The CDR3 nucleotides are TGTGCCAGCAGCGTAGGGGCCCCTTTAACCTACGAGCAGTACTTC.

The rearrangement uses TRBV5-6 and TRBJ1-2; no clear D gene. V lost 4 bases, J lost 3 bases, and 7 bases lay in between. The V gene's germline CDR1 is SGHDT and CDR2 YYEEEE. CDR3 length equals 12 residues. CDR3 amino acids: CASSNVHYGYTF. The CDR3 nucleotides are TGTGCCAGCAGCAACGTCCACTATGGCTACACCTTC.

CDR3: CASSIRANPYEQYF. CDR3 DNA: TGTGCCAGCAGTATACGAGCAAATCCCTACGAGCAGTACTTC. V is TRBV7-8 and J is TRBJ2-7; unclear D gene. The CDR3 extends over 14 amino acids. Per germline, CDR1 SGHVS and CDR2 FQNEAQ. Trimming removed 6 bases from V and 2 bases from J, with 14 bases in between.

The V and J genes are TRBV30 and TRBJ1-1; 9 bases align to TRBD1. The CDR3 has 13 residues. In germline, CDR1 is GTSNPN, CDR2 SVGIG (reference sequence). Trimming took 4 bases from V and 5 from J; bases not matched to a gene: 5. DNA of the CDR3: TGTGCCTGGAACAGGGGGCCGGGAACTGAAGCTTTCTTT. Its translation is CAWNRGPGTEAFF.

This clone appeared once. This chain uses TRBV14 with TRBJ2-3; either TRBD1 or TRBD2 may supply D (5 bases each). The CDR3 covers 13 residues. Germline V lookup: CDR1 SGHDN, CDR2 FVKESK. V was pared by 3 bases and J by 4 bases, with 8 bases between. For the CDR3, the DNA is TGTGCCAGCAGCCAGGGGACCTCAGATACGCAGTATTTT. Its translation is CASSQGTSDTQYF.

CDR3 bases: TGTGCCAGCAGCCGTACTTCCTCCTCCTACAATGAGCAGTTCTTC. It is translated as CASSRTSSSYNEQFF. The rearrangement uses TRBV7-3 and TRBJ2-1; D is unresolved. CDR1 is SGHTA, CDR2 FQGTGA, per germline. Trimming took 5 bases from V and 0 from J, leaving 11 bases between them. The CDR3 extends over 15 amino acids.

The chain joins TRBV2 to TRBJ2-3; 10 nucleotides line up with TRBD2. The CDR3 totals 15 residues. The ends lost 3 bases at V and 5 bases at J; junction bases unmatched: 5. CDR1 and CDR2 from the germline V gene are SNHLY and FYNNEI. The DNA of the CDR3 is TGTGCCAGCAGTGAGGCTAGCGGGAGAATAGATACGCAGTATTTT. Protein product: CASSEASGRIDTQYF.

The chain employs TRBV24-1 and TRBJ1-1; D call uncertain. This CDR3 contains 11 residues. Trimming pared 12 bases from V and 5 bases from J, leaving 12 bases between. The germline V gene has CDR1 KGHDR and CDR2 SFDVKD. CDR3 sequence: CAPVGVTEAFF. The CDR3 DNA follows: TGTGCCCCGGTGGGAGTGACTGAAGCTTTCTTT.

CDR3 bases: TGTGCCTGGAGTGTAAGGGGGAGCCTAAATAGCAATCAGCCCCAGCATTTT. This sequence encodes CAWSVRGSLNSNQPQHF. The chain carries TRBV30 and TRBJ1-5; D perhaps matches TRBD1 (6 bases). V lost 0 bases, J lost 0 bases, and 15 bases lay in between. This CDR3 is 17 amino acids long. The germline gives CDR1 GTSNPN, CDR2 SVGIG (reference sequence).

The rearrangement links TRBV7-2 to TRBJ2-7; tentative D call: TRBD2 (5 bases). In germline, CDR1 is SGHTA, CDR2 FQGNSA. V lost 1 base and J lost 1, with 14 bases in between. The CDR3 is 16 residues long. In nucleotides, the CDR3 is TGTGCCAGCAGCTTAGATCGGTCTAGCAGTTCCTACGAGCAGTACTTC. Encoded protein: CASSLDRSSSSYEQYF.

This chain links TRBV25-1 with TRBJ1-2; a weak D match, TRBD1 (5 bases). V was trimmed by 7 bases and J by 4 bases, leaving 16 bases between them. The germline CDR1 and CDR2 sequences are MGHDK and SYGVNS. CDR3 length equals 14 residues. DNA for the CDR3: TGTGCCAGCACCCTAGGGGAGGGAACCTATGGCTACACCTTC. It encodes CASTLGEGTYGYTF.